This T cell receptor beta chain came from a study of blood T cell repertoires in COVID-19 (dated by TCRdb to 2020 to 2022). About the investigation overall: Samples covering the acute and convalescent phases of COVID-19 were provided by collaborators in the United States, Italy and Spain. The material from the prospective study consisted of cDNA or gDNA derived from T cells, B-cell-depleted T cells, or PBMCs. Deeply sampled blood TCRbeta repertoires from subjects exposed to, actively infected with, or recovered from COVID-19 were included in the dataset. The repertoires were released in a freely available public database meant as a resource for research on the immune response to SARS-CoV-2. The samples were drawn from the first 160 participants of the ongoing ImmuneRACE study and from 1,200 or so subjects provided by 6 global collaborators. A de-identified subject ID, COVID-19 status, age in years and sex were almost always included in the sample metadata. Where available, HLA class I and class II types were obtained from metadata supplied by the sample provider rather than from assay-based typing. Study-wide conclusions, independent of this receptor: The amount of clinical and demographic metadata varied by source and participant and was provided uncurated.

Measured from the cysteine to the phenylalanine, the CDR3 is 20 residues long. Only CDR3 DNA remains: 60 bases, in frame from the first base. The V end gives up 0 bases and the J end 8 bases, leaving 18 bases in the junction not matched to a gene. TCRbeta CDR3 regions were amplified from genomic DNA using the immunoSEQ Assay, a bias-controlled multiplex PCR. Regarding the original processing steps: The number of nucleated cells in each sample was estimated from the amplification of reference gene primers within the assay. To quantify the absolute abundance of each unique TCRbeta CDR3 rearrangement, sequence reads were collapsed and filtered. For each sample, productive Simpson clonality was calculated as the square root of Simpson's diversity index across productive rearrangements. This immuneACCESS table, as held by TCRdb, lists in-frame sequences with V and J called but not all clones. Of the missing ones, under half trace to an unresolved V gene in checked studies; the others have no known cause. D and trimming come from the DNA, and the V and J calls and clone size come from that table. For this sample the table gives roughly 52,000 clones, of which around 88% were detected only once. About 22% of the sample is held by the ten biggest clonotypes.

About this clone: Its target antigen remains unknown. No base quality values were provided; no much bigger clone lies one nucleotide off.

The collaborating institutions used their own protocols to collect whole blood in K2EDTA tubes. For TCRbeta analysis, collaborators shipped samples as frozen whole blood, isolated PBMCs, or DNA extracted from either of those sample types. This receptor was taken from a woman over 75 with acute or convalescent COVID-19. The specimen sequenced was peripheral blood. The sequence joins TRBV23-1 to TRBJ1-4, with TRBD1 matching 10 junction bases. TRBV23-1 is marked as an open reading frame, function uncertain. CDR3 reads: CASSQSIRRDRGEAEEKLFF. The sequenced DNA is TGCGCCAGCAGTCAATCGATACGCCGGGACAGGGGAGAGGCGGAGGAAAAACTGTTTTTT.